The 21 T cell receptor beta chains listed next were all sequenced from one sample in a study of CD8 T cells in ankylosing spondylitis. In TCRdb, the 5' RACE reads were re-called with MiXCR into one record per CDR3 protein. The table lists 40,000 to 55,000 distinct CDR3 sequences, roughly 7.3% of them singletons. Sequencing was carried out using blood, either unsorted or a sorted T cell fraction (not recorded which). Every receptor here comes from a female donor with ankylosing spondylitis or in good health (not recorded which).

This clonotype has at least ten counts. The chain carries TRBV15 and TRBJ1-6, with D perhaps matching TRBD1 (5 bases). V shed 0 bases and J shed 1 base, with 10 bases lying between them. Germline CDR1 and CDR2: LNHNV and YYDKDF (reference sequence). CDR3 length equals 17 residues. The CDR3 coding sequence is TGTGCCACCAGCAGAGATCGGGGGGTTTCCTATAATTCACCCCTCCACTTT. This codes for CATSRDRGVSYNSPLHF.

There are many counts of this clonotype. V gene TRBV20-1 combines with J gene TRBJ1-4, with 9 nucleotides matching TRBD1. V lost 2 bases, J lost 3 bases, and 7 bases stayed unmatched. CDR3 length: 16 residues. Germline V gives CDR1 DFQATT, CDR2 SNEGSKA (reference sequence). Here the CDR3 reads CSARIDRGAANEKLFF. For the CDR3, the DNA is TGCAGTGCTAGAATCGACAGGGGGGCGGCTAATGAAAAACTGTTTTTT.

This clonotype was observed at least ten times. This chain links TRBV5-5 with TRBJ2-2; D is possibly TRBD1 (5 bases). The CDR3 is 17 residues long. V was clipped by 0 bases and J by 3 bases, with 15 bases between them. Germline values: CDR1 SGHKS, CDR2 YYEKEE (reference sequence). The CDR3 nucleotides read TGTGCCAGCAGCTTGGCCGTTGGGGCAGCTTACACCGGGGAGCTGTTTTTT. The encoded protein is CASSLAVGAAYTGELFF.

This clonotype came up many times. The V and J genes are TRBV10-3 and TRBJ2-1, with 9 bases that match TRBD1. The ends lost 3 bases at V and 15 bases at J; junction bases unmatched: 6. Germline lookup yields CDR1 ENHRY and CDR2 SYGVKD. The CDR3 sequence is 12 residues long. The CDR3 loop reads CAISEELGQGFF. The CDR3 region has the DNA TGTGCCATCAGTGAAGAATTGGGACAGGGGTTCTTC.

This clonotype has just a few counts. The chain couples TRBV7-2 to TRBJ1-2; perhaps TRBD1 as D (6 bases). The CDR3 is made up of 15 amino acids. Germline V gives CDR1 SGHTA, CDR2 FQGNSA. Trimming shortened V by 0 bases and J by 5 bases, and 13 bases separated the two germline ends. The DNA for the CDR3 is TGTGCCAGCAGCTTAGCGCTTGGAGGGGGGTATGGCTACACCTTC. Its translation: CASSLALGGGYGYTF.

The chain employs TRBV7-2 and TRBJ1-4; tentative D call: TRBD1 (6 bases). This CDR3 is built from 17 residues. CDR1 and CDR2 (germline): SGHTA, FQGNSA. V shed 1 base and J shed 5 bases, with 17 bases lying between them. The CDR3 region is CASSLGVGGGGNEKLFF. The CDR3 nucleotides are TGTGCCAGCAGCTTAGGTGTTGGGGGAGGGGGAAATGAAAAACTGTTTTTT.

This clonotype was picked up many times. The rearrangement joins TRBV29-1 to TRBJ2-7; tentative D call: TRBD1 (6 bases). The CDR3 covers 12 residues. Trimming pared 7 bases from V and 6 bases from J, leaving 16 bases between. The germline gives CDR1 SQVTM, CDR2 ANQGSEA. DNA for the CDR3: TGCAGCGCCCGACAGGTCTTGACCGAGCAGTACTTC. Its translation is CSARQVLTEQYF.

This clonotype occurred many times. The V and J genes are TRBV11-2 and TRBJ2-3; weak D call: TRBD1 (5 bases). CDR1 and CDR2 (germline): SGHAT, FQNNGV. The CDR3 spans 14 residues. The V end was cut by 6 bases, the J end by 10 bases, with 20 bases between. The CDR3 sequence is CASSTPDGQRAQYF. The CDR3 coding sequence is TGTGCCAGCAGTACCCCTGACGGACAACGTGCGCAGTATTTT.

A word on this clonotype: The junction and the germline gene differ at one end; a read error may be behind it. The rearrangement links TRBV3-1 to TRBJ2-3, with 14 bases identical to TRBD2. Germline lookup yields CDR1 LGHDT and CDR2 YNNKEL (reference sequence). The CDR3 has 19 residues. The CDR3 sequence: CTSLTSGGAGGFSTDTQYF. The CDR3 DNA follows: TGTACCAGCTTGACTAGCGGGGGGGCCGGGGGCTTTAGCACAGATACGCAGTATTTT.

The table lists this clonotype with many counts. The rearrangement joins TRBV20-1 to TRBJ1-5, with D possibly being TRBD1 (5 bases). The germline CDR1 and CDR2 sequences are DFQATT and SNEGSKA (reference sequence). The CDR3 contains 13 residues. V was shortened by 3 bases and J by 4 bases, with 10 bases between the two germline ends. The CDR3 region is CSARYNRNQPQHF. CDR3 nucleotide sequence: TGCAGTGCTAGGTACAACAGGAATCAGCCCCAGCATTTT.

This clonotype was observed many times. The CDR3 DNA sequence: TGCGCCAGCAGCTTGTTGGTTGAGGGGGCCGGAGCTTTCTTT. It yields the protein CASSLLVEGAGAFF. This chain joins TRBV5-1 and TRBJ1-1, with 7 bases identical to TRBD1. V shed 1 base and J 10 bases; nucleotides not matched to a gene: 10. Germline assignment: CDR1 SGHRS and CDR2 YFSETQ. The CDR3 spans 14 residues.

This clonotype was counted a few times. The junction differs from germline at one of its ends, possibly a read error. J is TRBJ2-1 and V is TRBV3-1; D possibly uses TRBD1 or TRBD2 (6 bases each). The CDR3 has 17 amino acids. CDR1 is LGHDT and CDR2 is YNNKEL in the germline V gene (reference sequence). The DNA of the CDR3 is TGTGCCTGCAGCCAAGAGGTCCCGGGGGCCTCCTACAATGAGCAGTTCTTC. Translation: CACSQEVPGASYNEQFF.

This clonotype was found many times. J is TRBJ2-3 and V is TRBV6-1; TRBD2 agrees at 10 bases. The CDR3 is made up of 15 amino acids. Unmatched junction bases numbered 6, after V lost 7 bases and J lost 2 bases. Germline lookup yields CDR1 MNHNS and CDR2 SASEGT. The CDR3 DNA reads TGTGCCAGCAAATCTAGCGGGGGAAACACAGATACGCAGTATTTT. As protein: CASKSSGGNTDTQYF.

This clonotype was detected ten times or more. The V call is TRBV3-1, the J call TRBJ2-7; maybe TRBD2 (6 bases). Deletions cut 6 bases from V and 5 bases from J, with 14 bases between. Germline V lookup: CDR1 LGHDT, CDR2 YNNKEL (reference sequence). The CDR3 is 13 amino acids. CDR3 sequence (DNA): TGTGCCAGCAGTCCCGCGGGGTCCAACGAGCAGTACTTC. This gives the protein CASSPAGSNEQYF.

This clonotype was found many times. The J gene is TRBJ1-5, the V gene TRBV7-6; weak D call: TRBD1 (5 bases). With 2 bases removed from V and 1 base from J, the gap between germline ends came to 15 bases. Germline V gene sequence: CDR1 SGHVS, CDR2 FNYEAQ. There are 17 residues in the CDR3. CDR3 nucleotide sequence: TGTGCCAGCAGCTTAACGGCAGGGCGGGGCAGCAATCAGCCCCAGCATTTT. Translation: CASSLTAGRGSNQPQHF.

Remarks on this clonotype: This clone may be a read error of a much larger clone one base away. The chain uses TRBV29-1 and TRBJ1-2; TRBD1 agrees at 7 bases. The CDR3 runs 11 residues. Germline CDR1 SQVTM, CDR2 ANQGSEA. The junction had 9 bases not matched to a gene; V was cut back by 7 bases and J by 10 bases. The CDR3, as DNA: TGCAGCGCGGCAGGGACAGATGACTACACCTTC. It translates to CSAAGTDDYTF.

Many counts were recorded for this clonotype. The chain couples TRBV20-1 to TRBJ1-1, with unresolved D. Germline CDR1 DFQATT, CDR2 SNEGSKA (reference sequence). Trimming removed 6 bases from V and 0 bases from J, with 14 bases in between. CDR3 length: 14 residues. The CDR3 is CSALPGGLNTEAFF. CDR3 nucleotides: TGCAGTGCGCTTCCGGGCGGGCTGAACACTGAAGCTTTCTTT.

CDR3 DNA sequence: TGTGCCAGCAGGAGAGGGACAGGGAGCTCCTACAATGAGCAGTTCTTC. It translates to CASRRGTGSSYNEQFF. V is TRBV12-3 or TRBV12-4 and J is TRBJ2-1; 9 nucleotides line up with TRBD1. This CDR3 is 16 amino acids long. With 6 bases clipped from V and 0 bases from J, the junction kept 6 bases outside the gene matches.

This clonotype has a count of ten or more. The rearrangement uses TRBV20-1 and TRBJ2-1; 12 bases fit TRBD2. Trimming cost V 5 bases and J 6 bases; bases outside gene matches: 5. The germline CDR1 and CDR2 sequences are DFQATT and SNEGSKA (reference sequence). The CDR3 runs to 14 residues. CDR3 in amino acids: CSALTSGGRNEQFF. CDR3 bases: TGCAGTGCTCTCACTAGCGGGGGGCGCAATGAGCAGTTCTTC.

This clonotype appeared many times. The chain combines TRBV10-3 with TRBJ2-3; a possible D gene is TRBD2 (6 bases). Per the germline V gene, CDR1 is ENHRY and CDR2 is SYGVKD. Trimming pared 10 bases from V and 6 bases from J, leaving 8 bases between. This CDR3 is built from 10 residues. The CDR3 DNA sequence: TGTGCCAGCGGGGAGGATACGCAGTATTTT. Translated, it gives CASGEDTQYF.

This clonotype occurred many times. CDR3 DNA sequence: TGTGCCAGCAGCCAACACGCAGGGGGCACTGAAGCTTTCTTT. It specifies CASSQHAGGTEAFF. This chain links TRBV3-1 with TRBJ1-1; 7 bases are shared with TRBD1. Germline V gene data show CDR1 as LGHDT and CDR2 as YNNKEL (reference sequence). CDR3 length: 14 amino acids. The V and J ends lost 2 bases and 4 bases, in that order; junction bases with no gene match: 4.